The sequence of this T cell receptor (beta chain) was determined in a study of T cell responses to AZD1222 COVID-19 vaccine listed by TCRdb under 2021. General notes on the study: AZD1222 recipients given second doses at about 4 weeks or at about 12 weeks were pooled, since spike-specific TCR depth and breadth were not found to differ between the two schedules. A total of 240 or so trial participants underwent TCR sequencing, of whom about 210 had received two doses of AZD1222 and about 25 had received two doses of the MenACWY control vaccine. Trial participants were enrolled by age into subgroups of 18-55, 56-69 and 70-plus years, and about 150, 27 and 61 TCR-sequenced participants, respectively, were included in these subgroups.

Overall study results and their limits: Conclusions about previously exposed vaccinees are limited, since just five or six AZD1222 recipients were seropositive for SARS-CoV-2 at baseline. In the small 56-69-year group, the increase in depth fell short of significance, most likely because of low power. No day 14 peak-response samples were available, so repertoires were characterized only after the peak T cell response. The whole spike protein was spanned by vaccine-associated CD4 TCRs, and dominant responses were seen in regions 160-218 and 743-854. Nearly half of unique spike-specific TCRs reportedly recognized epitopes outside regions mutated in the B.1.351 and B.1.1.7 variants. Most participants were white British and females outnumbered males, and the authors suggested that clonal diversity may have been underestimated. Spike-specific TCR breadth and depth rose significantly after two AZD1222 doses compared with day 0 and with MenACWY recipients.

The sample's time point label is to be understood as: baseline before first vaccination. Vaccinee samples came from UK trials COV001 and COV002, including a single-blind randomized controlled phase 2/3 trial of AZD1222 (ChAdOx1 nCoV-19) in healthy adults. For TCRbeta chain sequencing, PBMC samples were collected from trial participants at day 0 and at day 28 after the second dose. V loses 2 bases of germline sequence and J loses 6 bases, and the interval between the two ends is 14 bases. Its CDR3 holds 14 amino acids, cysteine through phenylalanine. CDR3 DNA only is kept here, 42 bases in frame from base 1. From a lookup of the germline V gene, CDR1 and CDR2 are MGHRA and YSYEKL. The CDR3 regions of human TCRbeta chains were analyzed by immunosequencing. The authors' pipeline ran thus. Repertoire TCRs were matched against a reference library of SARS-CoV-2-specific TCRs generated with the MIRA antigen-specificity platform. Breadth was defined as the fraction of unique TCRs that were SARS-CoV-2-associated, and depth was defined as the fraction of total T cells that were SARS-CoV-2-associated. Using the MIRA data, each spike-specific TCR was assigned both to the spike region to which the TCR was reactive and to a CD4 or CD8 class. Log10-transformed breadth and depth values were compared by one-way ANOVA with Sidak's multiple comparisons tests. TCRdb took over this immuneACCESS table, retaining in-frame rearrangements with V and J assigned. Such tables are incomplete; in checked studies, under half of the missing clones stem from an unresolved V gene, and the remainder is unexplained. Clonal size and the V and J genes are those of that table, whereas D and trimming came from the DNA. The sample includes around 120,000 clones, with 80% to 90% observed a single time. 1.5% to 2% of the sample is taken by the ten largest.

In regard to this clone: This receptor's antigen is unknown. No base quality values were provided; no much bigger clone lies one nucleotide off.

The chain is made from TRBV4-1 and TRBJ2-7, with a tentative D call of TRBD1 or TRBD2, each matching 5 bases. The origin of this receptor is an adult in good health. This sample comprised peripheral blood, obtained on day 0 of AZD1222 vaccination. The CDR3 is CASSQKHPGGEQYF. The nucleotides read TGCGCCAGCAGCCAAAAGCACCCTGGGGGCGAGCAGTACTTC.